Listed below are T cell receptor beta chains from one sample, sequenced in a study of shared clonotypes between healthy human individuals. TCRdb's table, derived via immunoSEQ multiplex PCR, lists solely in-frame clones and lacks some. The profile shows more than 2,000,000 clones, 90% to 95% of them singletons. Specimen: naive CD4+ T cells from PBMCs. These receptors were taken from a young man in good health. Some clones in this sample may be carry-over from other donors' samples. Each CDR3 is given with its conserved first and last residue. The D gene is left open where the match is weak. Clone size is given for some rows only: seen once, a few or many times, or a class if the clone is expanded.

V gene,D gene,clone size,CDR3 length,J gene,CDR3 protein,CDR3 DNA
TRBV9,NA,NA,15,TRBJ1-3,CASSVTDDSGNTIYF,TGTGCCAGCAGCGTAACAGATGACTCTGGAAACACCATATATTTT
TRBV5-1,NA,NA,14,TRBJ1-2,CASSLDEARGAYTF,TGCGCCAGCAGCTTGGACGAAGCCAGGGGTGCCTACACCTTC
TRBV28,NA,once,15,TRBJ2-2,CASSLQAPGTGELFF,TGTGCCAGCAGTTTACAGGCCCCCGGCACCGGGGAGCTGTTTTTT
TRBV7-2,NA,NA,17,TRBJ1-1,CASSLTSWQGQNTEAFF,TGTGCCAGCAGCTTAACGAGTTGGCAGGGCCAGAACACTGAAGCTTTCTTT
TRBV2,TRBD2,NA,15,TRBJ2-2,CASNGLAANTGELFF,TGTGCCAGCAACGGACTAGCGGCGAACACCGGGGAGCTGTTTTTT
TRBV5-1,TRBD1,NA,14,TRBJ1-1,CASSRDRVGTEAFF,TGCGCCAGCAGCCGCGACAGGGTCGGGACTGAAGCTTTCTTT
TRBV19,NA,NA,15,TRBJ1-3,CASVGRERSGNTIYF,TGTGCCAGTGTTGGGAGGGAGAGGTCTGGAAACACCATATATTTT
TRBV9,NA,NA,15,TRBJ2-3,CASSVAGRGTDTQYF,TGTGCCAGCAGCGTGGCAGGCCGTGGAACAGATACGCAGTATTTT
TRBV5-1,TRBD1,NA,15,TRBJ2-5,CASSPGTGPWETQYF,TGCGCCAGCAGCCCCGGGACAGGACCTTGGGAGACCCAGTACTTC
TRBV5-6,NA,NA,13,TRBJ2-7,CASRRTTSYEQYF,TGTGCCAGTCGCAGGACCACCTCCTACGAGCAGTACTTC
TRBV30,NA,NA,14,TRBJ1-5,CAWSSWHSNQPQHF,TGTGCCTGGAGTTCGTGGCATAGCAATCAGCCCCAGCATTTT
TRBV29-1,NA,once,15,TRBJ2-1,CSVETFKGRYNEQFF,TGCAGCGTTGAAACGTTTAAGGGGCGCTACAATGAGCAGTTCTTC
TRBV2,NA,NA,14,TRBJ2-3,CASSDGVSPDTQYF,TGTGCCAGCAGCGACGGGGTTAGTCCAGATACGCAGTATTTT
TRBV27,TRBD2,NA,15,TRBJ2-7,CASSSQREPPYEQYF,TGTGCCAGCAGTTCACAGCGGGAACCTCCTTACGAGCAGTACTTC
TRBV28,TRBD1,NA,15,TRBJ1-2,CASSGDRVGIYGYTF,TGTGCCAGCAGTGGGGACAGGGTTGGAATCTATGGCTACACCTTC
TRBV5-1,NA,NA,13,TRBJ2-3,CASSLLLADTQYF,TGCGCCAGCAGCTTGCTCCTAGCAGATACGCAGTATTTT
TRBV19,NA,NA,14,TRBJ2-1,CASSPGIGYNEQFF,TGTGCCAGTAGCCCAGGGATTGGGTACAATGAGCAGTTCTTC
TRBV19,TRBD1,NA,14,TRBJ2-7,CASSSTGIVYEQYF,TGTGCCAGTAGTTCGACAGGGATTGTATACGAGCAGTACTTC
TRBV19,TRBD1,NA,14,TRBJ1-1,CASSIQGAGTEAFF,TGTGCCAGTAGTATACAGGGGGCGGGCACTGAAGCTTTCTTT
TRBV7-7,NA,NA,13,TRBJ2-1,CASSPRTRSEQFF,TGTGCCAGCAGCCCTAGGACCCGCTCGGAGCAGTTCTTC
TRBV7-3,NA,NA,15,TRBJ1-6,CASSLYGQYNSPLHF,TGTGCCAGCAGCTTATACGGCCAATATAATTCACCCCTCCACTTT
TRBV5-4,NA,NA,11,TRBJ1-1,CASSERTEAFF,TGTGCCAGCAGCGAGAGGACTGAAGCTTTCTTT
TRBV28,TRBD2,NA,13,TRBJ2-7,CASRGLVWGEQYF,TGTGCCAGCAGGGGACTAGTTTGGGGGGAGCAGTACTTC
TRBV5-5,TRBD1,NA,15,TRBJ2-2,CASETGQGGSGELFF,TGTGCCAGCGAAACAGGACAGGGAGGCTCCGGGGAGCTGTTTTTT
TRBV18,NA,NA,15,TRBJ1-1,CASSPPSFGGSGAFF,TGTGCCAGCTCACCTCCCAGCTTCGGCGGGTCGGGCGCTTTCTTT
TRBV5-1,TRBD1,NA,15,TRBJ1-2,CASSLGGTGELGYTF,TGCGCCAGCAGCTTGGGAGGGACAGGGGAGCTGGGCTACACCTTC
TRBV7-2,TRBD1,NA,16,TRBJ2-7,CASSLRDSLPPYEQYF,TGTGCCAGCAGCTTAAGGGACAGTCTTCCCCCCTACGAGCAGTACTTC
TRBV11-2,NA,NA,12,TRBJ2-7,CASSRGSYEQYF,TGTGCCAGCAGCCGCGGTTCCTACGAGCAGTACTTC
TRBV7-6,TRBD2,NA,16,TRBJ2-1,CASSSLAGAPSNEQFF,TGTGCCAGCAGCTCCTTAGCGGGGGCCCCCTCCAATGAGCAGTTCTTC
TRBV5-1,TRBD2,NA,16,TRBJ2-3,CASSPPGTSVVDTQYF,TGCGCCAGCAGCCCACCCGGGACTAGCGTTGTAGATACGCAGTATTTT
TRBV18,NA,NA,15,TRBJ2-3,CASSGSGVSTDTQYF,TGTGCCAGCTCAGGTAGCGGAGTTAGCACAGATACGCAGTATTTT
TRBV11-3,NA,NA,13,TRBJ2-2,CASSREPAGELFF,TGTGCCAGCAGCCGGGAGCCCGCCGGGGAGCTGTTTTTT
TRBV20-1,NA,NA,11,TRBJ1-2,CSARRNYGYTF,TGCAGTGCTAGGAGAAACTATGGCTACACCTTC